This T cell receptor beta chain was sequenced in a study of regulatory T cells in long-lasting Graves disease. Overall study findings and caveats: Persistent-disease Graves' patients showed less TCR diversity than new cases.

On this clonotype itself: The target antigen is unknown.

Both iRepertoire HTBI primers and Arm-PCR of CDR3 regions were used to build the TCR beta libraries. MiXCR was run by TCRdb on the multiplex PCR reads, yielding one entry per CDR3 protein. The table has approximately 560,000 distinct CDR3 sequences, about 15% seen once; the top ten hold 12%. Time point: newly diagnosed GD, antithyroid drugs for less than 3 months. Scientists built the TCR library using RNA that was extracted from PBMCs. This CDR3 has 13 amino acids. V lost 2 bases to trimming and J lost 3 bases, with 11 bases between them. Germline lookup yields CDR1 DFQATT and CDR2 SNEGSKA (reference sequence). The same specimen was also included in a second study, on T cells in Graves' hyperthyroidism and ophthalmopathy.

The chain carries TRBV20-1 and TRBJ2-7; D is undetermined. The source of this sequence is a man between 18 and 29 years old with Graves disease. This sample comprised peripheral blood mononuclear cells (PBMCs), obtained at new diagnosis, from a patient treated with antithyroid drugs. Here the CDR3 DNA reads TGCAGTGCTAGACCAGCGCTCCTCTACGAGCAGTACTTC. The encoded protein is CSARPALLYEQYF.